The rows below give T cell receptor beta chains drawn from one sample of a study of cytomegalovirus exposure and HLA in healthy donors. Sequencing used immunoSEQ multiplex PCR; TCRdb keeps in-frame clones, though not all of them. Among some 120,000 clones, around 86% were seen once, and the ten largest hold 2.2%. Material for sequencing was PBMCs. The receptors here all came from a woman aged 35 to 49 in good health and CMV-seronegative. The CDR3 runs from the conserved cysteine through the conserved F or W. A D gene is named only where the DNA matches it firmly. Rows give clone size only sometimes, using once, few, many, or a class for an expanded clone.

clone_size j_call v_call d_call cdr3_aa cdr3_nt
NA TRBJ2-1 TRBV11-2 NA CASSSLPPRNPFF TGTGCCAGCAGCTCGCTGCCTCCTAGAAATCCGTTCTTC
NA TRBJ1-6 TRBV7-3 NA CASSLSGANSPLHF TGTGCCAGCAGCTTATCAGGGGCGAATTCACCCCTCCACTTT
NA TRBJ2-7 TRBV5-6 TRBD1 CASSPQGPNEQYF TGTGCCAGCAGCCCACAGGGGCCCAACGAGCAGTACTTC
NA TRBJ2-5 TRBV2 NA CASRGTIGSETQYF TGTGCCAGCAGGGGGACAATTGGTTCGGAGACCCAGTACTTC
NA TRBJ1-3 TRBV27 NA CASSPHPGTGNTIYF TGTGCCAGCAGTCCCCACCCAGGGACTGGAAACACCATATATTTT
NA TRBJ2-5 TRBV7-2 NA CASSSPPETQYF TGTGCCAGCAGCTCTCCCCCGGAGACCCAGTACTTC
NA TRBJ1-1 TRBV19 NA CASSPDWKGNTEAFF TGTGCCAGTAGTCCGGACTGGAAGGGGAACACTGAAGCTTTCTTT
once TRBJ2-7 TRBV28 NA CASSFGRGYEQYF TGTGCCAGCAGTTTCGGCAGGGGCTACGAGCAGTACTTC
NA TRBJ2-2 TRBV7-3 NA CASSLQGPNTGELFF TGTGCCAGCAGCTTACAGGGCCCGAACACCGGGGAGCTGTTTTTT
few TRBJ1-2 TRBV6-5 TRBD1 CASSYSTGGGYTF TGTGCCAGCAGTTACTCGACAGGGGGTGGCTACACCTTC
few TRBJ1-1 TRBV6-1 NA CASSRQNTEAFF TGTGCCAGCAGCCGACAGAACACTGAAGCTTTCTTT
NA TRBJ2-6 TRBV7-9 NA CASSRGGGANVLTF TGTGCCAGCAGCCGGGGTGGTGGGGCCAACGTCCTGACTTTC
NA TRBJ2-1 TRBV5-4 NA CASSLGLAVPRGEQFF TGTGCCAGCAGCTTGGGATTAGCGGTACCCAGAGGTGAGCAGTTCTTC
NA TRBJ1-3 TRBV7-2 NA CASSLESGPGNTIYF TGTGCCAGCAGCTTAGAGTCGGGTCCCGGAAACACCATATATTTT
NA TRBJ1-5 TRBV19 NA CASPRVRSNQPQHF TGTGCCAGTCCACGGGTAAGAAGCAATCAGCCCCAGCATTTT
NA TRBJ2-7 TRBV4-3 TRBD1 CASSQDRGPLSEQYF TGCGCCAGCAGCCAGGACAGGGGCCCCCTGTCGGAGCAGTACTTC
once TRBJ2-7 TRBV27 TRBD1 CASSQWTGGYEQYF TGTGCCAGCAGTCAATGGACAGGGGGCTACGAGCAGTACTTC
NA TRBJ2-1 TRBV9 NA CASSTTERKWAPGEQFF TGTGCCAGCAGCACCACAGAGCGGAAATGGGCTCCTGGGGAGCAGTTCTTC
NA TRBJ1-2 TRBV27 TRBD1 CASTGQGAGGYTF TGTGCCAGCACCGGACAGGGGGCGGGCGGCTACACCTTC
NA TRBJ2-2 TRBV30 TRBD1 CAWTGTEAGELFF TGTGCCTGGACCGGGACAGAGGCCGGGGAGCTGTTTTTT
NA TRBJ2-5 TRBV4-1 TRBD2 CASSHRSGRDVKETQYF TGCGCCAGCAGCCATCGAAGCGGGAGGGATGTTAAGGAGACCCAGTACTTC
NA TRBJ2-1 TRBV7-9 NA CASSLDGSSYNEQFF TGTGCCAGCAGCTTAGACGGGAGCTCCTACAATGAGCAGTTCTTC
NA TRBJ1-2 TRBV11-2 NA CASSSTPTGTSHYGYTF TGTGCCAGCAGCTCGACCCCTACCGGGACATCTCACTATGGCTACACCTTC
NA TRBJ2-1 TRBV18 NA CASSPRERYNEQFF TGTGCCAGCTCACCTCGGGAACGCTACAATGAGCAGTTCTTC
NA TRBJ1-5 TRBV27 NA CASSLFPGHGQPQHF TGTGCCAGCAGTTTATTCCCAGGCCATGGACAGCCCCAGCATTTT
NA TRBJ1-1 TRBV18 TRBD1 CASSPTGSTEAFF TGTGCCAGCTCGCCGACAGGGAGCACTGAAGCTTTCTTT
NA TRBJ2-1 TRBV7-6 TRBD2 CASSSLSGISYNEQFF TGTGCCAGCAGCTCTCTTAGCGGGATCTCCTACAATGAGCAGTTCTTC
NA TRBJ2-7 TRBV27 TRBD1 CASSHQGASGEQYF TGTGCCAGCAGTCATCAGGGGGCATCCGGCGAGCAGTACTTC
NA TRBJ1-3 TRBV9 TRBD1 CASSRGPGNTIYF TGTGCCAGCAGTAGGGGGCCTGGAAACACCATATATTTT
NA TRBJ1-2 TRBV28 NA CASSFAGRGYTF TGTGCCAGCAGTTTTGCGGGTCGTGGCTACACCTTC
NA TRBJ2-5 TRBV2 NA CASSANFGEQYF TGTGCCAGCAGTGCAAACTTTGGGGAGCAGTACTTC
NA TRBJ2-7 TRBV5-1 TRBD1 CASSLGTGVYEQYF TGCGCCAGCAGCTTAGGGACAGGGGTGTACGAGCAGTACTTC
NA TRBJ1-3 TRBV7-9 NA CASSFQATPGNTIYF TGTGCCAGCAGCTTTCAGGCAACCCCTGGAAACACCATATATTTT
NA TRBJ2-1 TRBV2 NA CASSEGRRMGNEQFF TGTGCCAGCAGTGAAGGTAGGAGGATGGGGAATGAGCAGTTCTTC
NA TRBJ2-7 TRBV6-1 TRBD2 CASSALAGGGEQYF TGTGCCAGCAGTGCCCTAGCGGGAGGAGGTGAGCAGTACTTC
NA TRBJ1-2 TRBV7-8 TRBD1 CASSLATGTVGYTF TGTGCCAGCAGCTTAGCGACAGGGACTGTCGGCTACACCTTC
NA TRBJ1-1 TRBV6-1 NA CASPAMMRMNTEAFF TGTGCCAGCCCCGCGATGATGAGGATGAACACTGAAGCTTTCTTT
NA TRBJ1-2 TRBV5-6 NA CASSPEDYGYTF TGTGCCAGCAGCCCGGAGGATTATGGCTACACCTTC
once TRBJ1-2 TRBV11-2 TRBD1 CASSLGGQGRGYTF TGTGCCAGCAGCTTAGGGGGACAGGGTCGTGGCTACACCTTC
NA TRBJ1-4 TRBV18 NA CASSLRPGETNEKLFF TGTGCCAGCTCGCTCAGACCAGGGGAGACTAATGAAAAACTGTTTTTT
NA TRBJ2-5 TRBV28 NA CASSPQGHETQYF TGTGCCAGCAGTCCACAGGGACACGAGACCCAGTACTTC
NA TRBJ1-6 TRBV27 NA CASSFQGTTFSPLHF TGTGCCAGCAGTTTCCAGGGAACTACCTTTTCACCCCTCCACTTT
NA TRBJ2-5 TRBV18 TRBD2 CASSGGVETQYF TGTGCCAGCTCGGGAGGGGTAGAGACCCAGTACTTC
NA TRBJ1-5 TRBV9 TRBD1 CASSVAPTGGPQHF TGTGCCAGCAGCGTGGCCCCGACAGGGGGCCCCCAGCATTTT
NA TRBJ1-1 TRBV18 NA CASSPPGVNTEAFF TGTGCCAGCTCACCACCCGGGGTGAACACTGAAGCTTTCTTT
NA TRBJ1-1 TRBV30 TRBD1 CAWTRDRGEAFF TGTGCCTGGACTAGGGACAGGGGTGAAGCTTTCTTT
NA TRBJ1-1 TRBV7-3 NA CASSATGTAFF TGTGCCAGCAGCGCTACAGGGACAGCTTTCTTT
NA TRBJ2-7 TRBV27 TRBD2 CASRRTSGPYEQYF TGTGCCAGCAGGCGGACTAGCGGACCCTACGAGCAGTACTTC
NA TRBJ1-2 TRBV7-9 NA CASRNPREVYGYTF TGTGCCAGCAGAAATCCGCGGGAGGTCTATGGCTACACCTTC
NA TRBJ1-2 TRBV28 NA CASSPIGLTQGGLDGYTF TGTGCCAGCAGTCCCATCGGGCTAACCCAGGGAGGATTAGATGGCTACACCTTC
NA TRBJ2-1 TRBV29-1 NA CSVEYGNSYNEQFF TGCAGCGTTGAGTATGGCAACTCCTACAATGAGCAGTTCTTC
NA TRBJ1-2 TRBV27 TRBD1 CASSITGGGIYGYTF TGTGCCAGCAGCATAACAGGGGGTGGGATCTATGGCTACACCTTC
NA TRBJ1-1 TRBV11-3 NA CASSLDARTEAFF TGTGCCAGCAGCTTAGATGCGAGGACTGAAGCTTTCTTT
NA TRBJ1-2 TRBV7-2 NA CASSLGQEAGYGYTF TGTGCCAGCAGCTTAGGACAGGAGGCTGGCTATGGCTACACCTTC
NA TRBJ1-5 TRBV19 NA CASSRGLDQPQHF TGTGCCAGTAGCCGAGGGTTGGATCAGCCCCAGCATTTT
few TRBJ1-4 TRBV2 NA CATSWGGIATNEKLFF TGTGCCACCTCGTGGGGAGGAATTGCAACTAATGAAAAACTGTTTTTT
few TRBJ2-2 TRBV5-1 NA CASKSSDTGELFF TGCGCCAGCAAGTCCTCGGACACCGGGGAGCTGTTTTTT
NA TRBJ1-1 TRBV14 TRBD1 CASSPQTGPGAEAFF TGTGCCAGCAGCCCCCAGACAGGGCCCGGAGCCGAAGCTTTCTTT
NA TRBJ2-5 TRBV27 NA CASSFLDSRQEQYF TGTGCCAGCAGTTTTTTGGACTCCCGCCAGGAGCAGTACTTC
NA TRBJ2-7 TRBV27 NA CASSSGSSYEQYF TGTGCCAGCTCGTCAGGAAGCTCCTACGAGCAGTACTTC